This T cell receptor beta chain is drawn from a study of chemoradiotherapy in HPV16-positive cancers. Comments on this clone: The antigen is unknown.

Study findings and constraints: Non-HPV-specific T cells did not expand in tumors during treatment, whereas candidate HPV-specific clones and E7-related motifs did. Functional assays defining HPV-specific T cells used only a couple of HPV16-positive patients.

The repertoire was sequenced with immunoSEQ multiplex PCR; TCRdb's copy has only in-frame clones and lacks some. This table holds over 10,000 clones, over 70% found once. CDR1 is MDHEN and CDR2 is SYDVKM in the germline V gene. This CDR3 is 13 amino acids long. V lost 2 bases and J 1 base, leaving 5 bases between the germline ends. The V gene is TRBV28, the J gene TRBJ2-5; tentatively, D is TRBD1 (5 bases). The sample here was taken from a patient who underwent chemoradiotherapy. The source is a human donor with HPV-associated anogenital cancer. As DNA, the CDR3 is TGTGCCAGCAGTTTAGGGGCCCAAGAGACCCAGTACTTC. Translated, it gives CASSLGAQETQYF.